A single sample gave rise to the 5 T cell receptor beta chains below, sequenced in a study of CD8 T cells in ankylosing spondylitis. TCRdb fed the 5' RACE reads into MiXCR, producing one record per CDR3 protein. Here the sample spans about 300,000 distinct CDR3 sequences, 20% to 25% being singletons. Sequencing was done on a sample of blood, either unsorted or a sorted T cell fraction (not recorded which). Every receptor here comes from a female donor with ankylosing spondylitis or in good health (not recorded which).

This clonotype was seen a handful of times. The chain employs TRBV27 and TRBJ1-2; TRBD1 is a possible D gene (6 bases). From germline, CDR1 is MNHEY and CDR2 SMNVEV (reference sequence). V was clipped by 4 bases and J by 1 base, with 13 bases between them. CDR3 length: 15 residues. The CDR3 coding sequence is TGTGCCAGCAGTTCAGGACAGCCTCTTAACTATGGCTACACCTTC. This encodes CASSSGQPLNYGYTF.

This clonotype has a count of ten or more. The J gene is TRBJ1-2, the V gene TRBV20-1, with D perhaps TRBD1 (6 bases). Germline-derived CDR1 and CDR2 are DFQATT and SNEGSKA (reference sequence). CDR3 size: 13 residues. The V end lost 5 bases, the J end lost 4 bases, and 14 bases lay between the germline ends. The CDR3 here is CSAPTGRSYGYTF. The CDR3 nucleotides read TGCAGTGCTCCGACAGGCCGTTCCTATGGCTACACCTTC.

The rearrangement joins TRBV29-1 to TRBJ1-4; no clear D gene. There are 13 residues in the CDR3. From germline, CDR1 is SQVTM and CDR2 ANQGSEA. V was trimmed by 1 base and J by 7 bases, leaving 10 bases between them. The CDR3 loop reads CSVEVGVFEKLFF. Written as DNA, the CDR3 is TGCAGCGTTGAAGTTGGGGTCTTTGAAAAACTGTTTTTT.

A few counts support this clonotype. V gene TRBV28 combines with J gene TRBJ2-1; TRBD2 might be the D (6 bases). Germline loops: CDR1 MDHEN, CDR2 SYDVKM. V shed 10 bases and J shed 0 bases, with 13 bases lying between them. CDR3 length: 14 amino acids. The CDR3 reads CAIIPGVSYNEQFF. CDR3 coding DNA: TGTGCCATCATTCCGGGAGTCTCCTACAATGAGCAGTTCTTC.

The table lists this clonotype with a few counts. This sequence joins TRBV2 and TRBJ1-5; TRBD1 matches 8 bases. This CDR3 is 16 amino acids long. The junction had 11 bases not matched to a gene; V was cut back by 3 bases and J by 7 bases. Germline assignment: CDR1 SNHLY and CDR2 FYNNEI. CDR3 protein: CASSERRTGFGQPQHF. CDR3 bases: TGTGCCAGCAGTGAGAGAAGGACAGGGTTCGGGCAGCCCCAGCATTTT.